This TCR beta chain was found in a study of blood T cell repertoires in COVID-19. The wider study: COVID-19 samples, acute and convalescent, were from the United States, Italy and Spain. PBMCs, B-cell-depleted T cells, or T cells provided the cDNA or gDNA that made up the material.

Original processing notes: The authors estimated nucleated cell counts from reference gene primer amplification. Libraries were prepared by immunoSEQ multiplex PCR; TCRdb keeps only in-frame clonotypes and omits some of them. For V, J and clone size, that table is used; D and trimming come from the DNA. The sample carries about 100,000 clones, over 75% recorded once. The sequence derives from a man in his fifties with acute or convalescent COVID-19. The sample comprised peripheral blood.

The CDR3 region is CASRDSYGYTF. The CDR3 nucleotides read TGTGCCTCCCGTGACAGCTATGGCTACACCTTC. This sequence joins TRBV19 and TRBJ1-2; the D gene is possibly TRBD1 (5 bases). Germline V lookup: CDR1 LNHDA, CDR2 SQIVND (reference sequence). The CDR3 runs to 11 residues. Trimming cost V 11 bases and J 4 bases, with 11 bases left between them.